The 24 T cell receptor beta chains below come from one sample, sequenced in a study of OX40 agonist ivuxolimab in advanced cancers. Only in-frame clones appear in the TCRdb table, and some are missing; sequencing was by immunoSEQ multiplex PCR. This table holds approximately 82,000 clones, roughly 85% found once. Source: CD4+ or CD8+ T cells sorted from blood, taken in a trial of the OX40 agonist ivuxolimab. Receptor source: an adult with an advanced solid tumor such as melanoma, head and neck, liver or kidney cancer.

This chain joins TRBV28 and TRBJ1-1; 12 bases are shared with TRBD1. The CDR3 spans 16 residues. The J segment lost 1 base and the V segment lost 4 bases, leaving 4 bases of the junction unmatched. Germline assignment: CDR1 MDHEN and CDR2 SYDVKM. This CDR3 is CASSYGGQGANTEAFF. As DNA, the CDR3 is TGTGCCAGCAGTTACGGGGGACAGGGGGCGAACACTGAAGCTTTCTTT.

The V gene is TRBV7-2, the J gene TRBJ1-4, with 8 positions matching TRBD1. Germline loops: CDR1 SGHTA, CDR2 FQGNSA. This CDR3 is built from 18 residues. J was trimmed by 6 bases and V by 4 bases; bases with no gene match: 16. This chain's CDR3 is CASSSLGDLGQDYEKLFF. The CDR3 bases are TGTGCCAGCAGCTCATTAGGCGACCTGGGACAGGACTATGAAAAACTGTTTTTT.

The chain uses TRBV6-5 and TRBJ1-5; D gene ambiguous. Per germline, CDR1 MNHEY and CDR2 SVGAGI. The ends were cut back, 6 bases at V and 4 bases at J, with 7 bases in the middle. The CDR3 length is 12 residues. The DNA for the CDR3 is TGTGCCAGCAGAAGCAATAATCAGCCCCAGCATTTT. Translating gives CASRSNNQPQHF.

This clone is a singleton in its sample. The chain has TRBV19 and TRBJ1-3; D perhaps matches TRBD1 (5 bases). This CDR3 is 13 amino acids long. V was pared by 6 bases and J by 2 bases, with 8 bases between. Germline V gene data show CDR1 as LNHDA and CDR2 as SQIVND (reference sequence). The CDR3 loop is CASRKGAGNTIYF. CDR3 sequence (DNA): TGTGCCAGTAGAAAAGGGGCTGGAAACACCATATATTTT.

V usage is TRBV7-2 and J usage is TRBJ1-6, with 9 bases matching TRBD1. The CDR3 has 16 residues. V shed 3 bases and J 7 bases; nucleotides not matched to a gene: 7. Per germline, CDR1 SGHTA and CDR2 FQGNSA. CDR3 DNA sequence: TGTGCCAGCAGCTTCACAGGGGGCAAAGGGAATTCACCCCTCCACTTT. Translating gives CASSFTGGKGNSPLHF.

The chain recombines TRBV5-1 with TRBJ2-5; 8 nucleotides match TRBD2. The CDR3 contains 14 residues. V trimming: 2 bases; J trimming: 5 bases; junction bases outside the gene matches: 5. Germline-derived CDR1 and CDR2 are SGHRS and YFSETQ. In DNA form, the CDR3 reads TGCGCCAGCAGCTTTACTAGCGGCGAGGAGACCCAGTACTTC. Translating gives CASSFTSGEETQYF.

There are a few counts of this clone. J is TRBJ1-2 and V is TRBV5-6; 9 bases agree with TRBD1. CDR1 is SGHDT and CDR2 is YYEEEE in the germline V gene. Trimming took 4 bases from V and 8 from J; bases not matched to a gene: 6. The CDR3 has 13 amino acids. Here the CDR3 DNA reads TGTGCCAGCAGCCGGGACAGGGAGGGAGGCTACACCTTC. It specifies CASSRDREGGYTF.

The chain couples TRBV28 to TRBJ2-7, with D uncertain. The CDR3 runs 17 residues. V lost 4 bases to trimming and J lost 2 bases, with 21 bases between them. Germline values: CDR1 MDHEN, CDR2 SYDVKM. CDR3 region: CASSCPSRWGIAYEQYF. CDR3 coding DNA: TGTGCCAGCAGTTGCCCTTCCCGATGGGGAATCGCCTACGAGCAGTACTTC.

The chain employs TRBV28 and TRBJ1-5; D is unclear. The CDR3 consists of 15 residues. Germline assignment: CDR1 MDHEN and CDR2 SYDVKM. V was pared by 6 bases and J by 0 bases, with 12 bases between. The DNA for the CDR3 is TGTGCCAGCAGACACGGACTGAGTAGCAATCAGCCCCAGCATTTT. Its protein product is CASRHGLSSNQPQHF.

The V and J genes are TRBV5-1 and TRBJ2-4; 9 positions match TRBD1. The CDR3 runs 15 residues. Germline V gene sequence: CDR1 SGHRS, CDR2 YFSETQ. The V gene end was trimmed by 0 bases and the J gene end by 8 bases; junction bases not matched to a gene: 6. In DNA form, the CDR3 reads TGCGCCAGCAGCTTGGACAGGGGGCGCGGGGACATTCAGTACTTC. Its translation is CASSLDRGRGDIQYF.

The V gene is TRBV4-1, the J gene TRBJ1-6; no definite D call. This CDR3 is built from 14 residues. V was pared by 1 base and J by 7 bases, with 8 bases between. The germline gives CDR1 MGHRA, CDR2 YSYEKL. CDR3 amino acids: CASSQGGRNSPLHF. The CDR3 DNA sequence: TGCGCCAGCAGCCAAGGAGGGCGGAATTCACCCCTCCACTTT.

The CDR3 sequence is CASSSSGDPTLPQHF. The CDR3 nucleotides read TGTGCCAGCAGCTCCTCCGGGGATCCGACACTACCCCAGCATTTT. This chain uses TRBV7-2 with TRBJ1-5; D not resolved. The V gene lost 4 bases and the J gene lost 10 bases, with 20 bases spanning the gap. Germline assignment: CDR1 SGHTA and CDR2 FQGNSA. The CDR3 runs to 15 residues.

The chain links TRBV5-4 to TRBJ2-1; D gene unclear. V shed 3 bases and J shed 6 bases, with 7 bases lying between them. The CDR3 has 12 residues. Germline V gene lookup returns CDR1 SGHNT and CDR2 YYREEE (reference sequence). CDR3 in DNA: TGTGCCAGCAGCTGGGAACGCAATGAGCAGTTCTTC. This encodes CASSWERNEQFF.

V gene TRBV11-1 combines with J gene TRBJ2-4; maybe TRBD1 (5 bases). The CDR3 is made up of 19 amino acids. CDR1 and CDR2 (germline): SGHAT, FQDESV (reference sequence). Trimming pared 2 bases from V and 0 bases from J, leaving 20 bases between. The CDR3 sequence: CASSLIDRGEYLAKNIQYF. The DNA of the CDR3 is TGTGCCAGCAGCTTAATTGACAGAGGTGAATATCTAGCCAAAAACATTCAGTACTTC.

V gene TRBV19 combines with J gene TRBJ2-5; tentative D call: TRBD2 (5 bases). The CDR3 covers 13 residues. Germline V CDR1 and CDR2: LNHDA, SQIVND (reference sequence). Between the trimmed V and J ends, which lost 1 base and 4 bases, there was a span of 7 bases. The CDR3 loop reads CASSIGEGETQYF. The CDR3 DNA follows: TGTGCCAGTAGTATAGGAGAGGGAGAGACCCAGTACTTC.

This chain uses TRBV4-2 with TRBJ2-2; 10 bases are a match to TRBD1. J gave up 3 bases and V 4 bases, and 5 bases lay outside the gene matches. The CDR3 runs 16 residues. Germline V gene data show CDR1 as LGHNA and CDR2 as YNFKEQ. DNA for the CDR3: TGTGCCAGCAGCCGTTCCGGGACAGGGGACACCGGGGAGCTGTTTTTT. Its translation is CASSRSGTGDTGELFF.

Worth noting for this clone: Other nucleotide sequences in the sample specify the same CDR3. J is TRBJ2-3 and V is TRBV30, with 9 positions matching TRBD2. The CDR3 is made up of 13 amino acids. V trimming: 1 base; J trimming: 14 bases; junction bases outside the gene matches: 10. CDR1 and CDR2 from the germline V gene are GTSNPN and SVGIG (reference sequence). The CDR3 here is CAWSGRGGQGWYF. CDR3 sequence (DNA): TGTGCCTGGAGTGGGCGGGGGGGGCAGGGATGGTATTTT.

The V and J genes are TRBV5-4 and TRBJ1-1; TRBD1 agrees at 7 bases. The CDR3 extends over 14 amino acids. Trimming took 3 bases from V and 7 from J; bases not matched to a gene: 9. Germline loops: CDR1 SGHNT, CDR2 YYREEE (reference sequence). CDR3 in amino acids: CASSSRRGQNEAFF. The CDR3, as DNA: TGTGCCAGCAGCTCCCGGCGGGGACAGAATGAAGCTTTCTTT.

The chain uses TRBV11-3 and TRBJ2-7, with D unresolved. The CDR3 totals 12 residues. CDR1 is SGHNT and CDR2 is YENEEA in the germline V gene. Trimming stripped 2 bases from V and 6 bases from J, with 8 bases between. This chain's CDR3 is CASSLSGREQYF. CDR3 bases: TGTGCCAGCAGCTTATCTGGACGCGAGCAGTACTTC. Full variable domain (rest looked up from reference TRBV11-3 and TRBJ2-7): EAGVVQSPRYKIIEKKQPVAFWCNPISGHNTLYWYLQNLGQGPELLIRYENEEAVDDSQLPKDRFSAERLKGVDSTLKIQPAELGDSAVYLCASSLSGREQYFGPGTRLTVT.

This clone has only one observation. The V gene is TRBV6-5, the J gene TRBJ1-2, with D perhaps TRBD1 (6 bases). The V gene lost 5 bases and the J gene lost 8 bases, with 9 bases spanning the gap. The CDR3 totals 11 residues. Germline V gene sequence: CDR1 MNHEY, CDR2 SVGAGI. This CDR3 is CASSKGGGYTF. In DNA, the CDR3 is TGTGCCAGCAGTAAGGGGGGCGGCTACACCTTC.

CDR3 sequence (DNA): TGTGCCAGTAGCCAACAGGGAGGGGACTATGGCTACACCTTC. Translated, it gives CASSQQGGDYGYTF. The chain combines TRBV19 with TRBJ1-2; TRBD1 might be the D (6 bases). V was trimmed by 6 bases and J by 3 bases, leaving 14 bases between them. The CDR3 length is 14 residues. The germline gives CDR1 LNHDA, CDR2 SQIVND (reference sequence). Full variable domain (outside the CDR3, taken from reference TRBV19 and TRBJ1-2): DGGITQSPKYLFRKEGQNVTLSCEQNLNHDAMYWYRQDPGQGLRLIYYSQIVNDFQKGDIAEGYSVSREKKESFPLTVTSAQKNPTAFYLCASSQQGGDYGYTFGSGTRLTVV.

J is TRBJ2-7 and V is TRBV7-3; possible D gene TRBD2, 5 bases. The CDR3 sequence is 11 residues long. With 5 bases removed from V and 8 bases from J, the gap between germline ends came to 10 bases. Germline V gene sequence: CDR1 SGHTA, CDR2 FQGTGA. In DNA form, the CDR3 reads TGTGCCAGCAGCGAGGGTGCAAAGCAGTACTTC. Protein product: CASSEGAKQYF. Drawing the rest from reference TRBV7-3 and TRBJ2-7, the complete variable domain is GAGVSQTPSNKVTEKGKYVELRCDPISGHTALYWYRQSLGQGPEFLIYFQGTGAADDSGLPNDRFFAVRPEGSVSTLKIQRTERGDSAVYLCASSEGAKQYFGPGTRLTVT.

The chain combines TRBV7-2 with TRBJ1-2, with D hard to call. Trimming pared 6 bases from V and 1 base from J, leaving 15 bases between. The CDR3 runs to 15 residues. The germline CDR1 and CDR2 sequences are SGHTA and FQGNSA. The CDR3 sequence is CASRRLSGINYGYTF. CDR3 DNA: TGTGCCAGCAGAAGGTTGAGTGGGATTAACTATGGCTACACCTTC.

The V gene is TRBV19, the J gene TRBJ1-2, with D unclear. The V gene lost 3 bases and the J gene lost 7 bases, with 18 bases spanning the gap. Germline values: CDR1 LNHDA, CDR2 SQIVND (reference sequence). The CDR3 runs 15 residues. For the CDR3, the DNA is TGTGCCAGTAGTATTTTCATTGAAGGAGTTAGTGGCTACACCTTC. This sequence encodes CASSIFIEGVSGYTF.